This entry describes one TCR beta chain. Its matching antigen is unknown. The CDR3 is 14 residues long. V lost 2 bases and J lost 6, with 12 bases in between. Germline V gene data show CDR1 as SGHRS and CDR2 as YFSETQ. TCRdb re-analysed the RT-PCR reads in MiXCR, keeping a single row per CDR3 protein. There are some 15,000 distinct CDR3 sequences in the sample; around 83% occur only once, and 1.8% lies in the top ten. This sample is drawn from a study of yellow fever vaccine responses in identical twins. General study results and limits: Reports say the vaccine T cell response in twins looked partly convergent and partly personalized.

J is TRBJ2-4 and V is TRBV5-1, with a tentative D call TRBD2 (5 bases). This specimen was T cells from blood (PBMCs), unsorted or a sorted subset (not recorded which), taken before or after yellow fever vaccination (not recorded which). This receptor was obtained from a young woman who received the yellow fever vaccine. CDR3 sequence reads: CASSFDYFGNIQYF. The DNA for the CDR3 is TGCGCCAGCAGCTTCGACTATTTCGGAAACATTCAGTACTTC.